Each of the 13 T cell receptor beta chains below was sequenced from the same sample in a study of blood T cells in healthy people across ages. The second PCR ran about 6 to 12 cycles with a sample-barcoded 5' primer and J-beta primers. Each CDR3 protein is one row after TCRdb ran MiXCR on the 5' RACE reads. This sample has 1.5 million to 2 million distinct CDR3 sequences, with around 48% found just once. Sequencing was performed on blood. The receptors here all came from a woman in her 40s in good health.

This rearrangement joins TRBV25-1 to TRBJ2-5; D call uncertain. The CDR3 length is 15 residues. Germline CDR1 is MGHDK and CDR2 is SYGVNS. Trimming cost V 10 bases and J 0 bases, with 18 bases left between them. The CDR3 DNA follows: TGTGCCACATCCTTGGGAACGATTAACCAAGAGACCCAGTACTTC. Residues: CATSLGTINQETQYF. Combining the CDR3 with reference TRBV25-1 and TRBJ2-5 gives the whole variable domain EADIYQTPRYLVIGTGKKITLECSQTMGHDKMYWYQQDPGMELHLIHYSYGVNSTEKGDLSSESTVSRIRTEHFPLTLESARPSHTSQYLCATSLGTINQETQYFGPGTRLLVL.

This chain connects TRBV10-3 to TRBJ1-1; the D is unclear. V gave up 4 bases and J gave up 5 bases, with 14 bases separating them. CDR3 length: 14 residues. Germline V gene lookup returns CDR1 ENHRY and CDR2 SYGVKD. DNA of the CDR3: TGTGCCATCAGTGCCCGGGCCCCGAGGACTGAAGCTTTCTTT. It encodes CAISARAPRTEAFF.

J is TRBJ2-2 and V is TRBV7-2; 11 bases match TRBD2. The trim removed 6 bases at V and 3 bases at J, leaving 6 bases unmatched. Germline CDR1 is SGHTA and CDR2 is FQGNSA. The CDR3 extends over 16 amino acids. The CDR3 DNA reads as TGTGCCAGCAGACCTACTAGCGGGGGATACACCGGGGAGCTGTTTTTT. Its protein product is CASRPTSGGYTGELFF.

The chain joins TRBV7-8 to TRBJ2-1; 12 positions agree with TRBD2. CDR1 and CDR2 from the germline V gene are SGHVS and FQNEAQ. The CDR3 spans 17 residues. The ends lost 1 base at V and 5 bases at J; junction bases unmatched: 6. The CDR3 nucleotides are TGTGCCAGCAGCTTAGGGCGTCGACTAGCGGGGGACAATGAGCAGTTCTTC. Protein sequence: CASSLGRRLAGDNEQFF. Variable domain in full (rest from reference TRBV7-8 and TRBJ2-1): GAGVSQSPRYKVAKRGQDVALRCDPISGHVSLFWYQQALGQGPEFLTYFQNEAQLDKSGLPSDRFFAERPEGSVSTLKIQRTQQEDSAVYLCASSLGRRLAGDNEQFFGPGTRLTVL.

A single count supports this clonotype. The chain links TRBV28 to TRBJ1-2; no clear D. Trimming stripped 2 bases from V and 9 bases from J, with 10 bases between. The CDR3 consists of 12 residues. Germline CDR1 and CDR2: MDHEN and SYDVKM. The CDR3 nucleotides are TGTGCCAGCAGTTTACTCTTGGCCAGCTACACCTTC. It translates to CASSLLLASYTF.

This clonotype was counted between two and nine times. The chain links TRBV4-1 to TRBJ2-7; 8 bases map to TRBD1. V was clipped by 4 bases and J by 3 bases; unmatched bases: 8. The CDR3 loop spans 15 amino acids. CDR1 is MGHRA and CDR2 is YSYEKL in the germline V gene. In DNA form, the CDR3 reads TGCGCCAGCAGCCCCGGGACAGGCGTTATCTACGAGCAGTACTTC. It is translated as CASSPGTGVIYEQYF.

CDR3 nucleotides: TGTGCCAGCAGCCAATCGGACAGGAACGATGAGCAGTTCTTC. Amino acid sequence: CASSQSDRNDEQFF. The rearrangement links TRBV3-1 to TRBJ2-1; 7 nucleotides align to TRBD1. The CDR3 covers 14 residues. Germline CDR1 is LGHDT and CDR2 is YNNKEL (reference sequence). V shed 2 bases and J 8 bases; nucleotides not matched to a gene: 6.

This clonotype occurred a few times. The chain carries TRBV29-1 and TRBJ1-4, with unresolved D. The length of the CDR3 is 15 residues. The V gene lost 6 bases and the J gene lost 3 bases, with 17 bases spanning the gap. Germline V gene data show CDR1 as SQVTM and CDR2 as ANQGSEA. The CDR3 coding sequence is TGCAGCGTCGGAACGGATCCACCGCCTAATGAAAAACTGTTTTTT. Amino acid sequence: CSVGTDPPPNEKLFF. The whole variable domain, remainder taken from reference TRBV29-1 and TRBJ1-4, is SAVISQKPSRDICQRGTSLTIQCQVDSQVTMMFWYRQQPGQSLTLIATANQGSEATYESGFVIDKFPISRPNLTFSTLTVSNMSPEDSSIYLCSVGTDPPPNEKLFFGSGTQLSVL.

This clonotype was seen only a few times. In DNA form, the CDR3 reads TGCAGTGCTAGAGATACGGGCGTGCTTGCTGAAGCTTTCTTT. Its translation is CSARDTGVLAEAFF. The V gene is TRBV20-1, the J gene TRBJ1-1; no clear D. V gave up 0 bases and J gave up 6 bases, with 14 bases separating them. CDR3 length: 14 residues. CDR1 is DFQATT and CDR2 is SNEGSKA in the germline V gene (reference sequence).

The chain uses TRBV7-2 and TRBJ1-2; D is possibly TRBD1 (5 bases). The germline V gene encodes CDR1 SGHTA and CDR2 FQGNSA. V lost 4 bases and J 6 bases, leaving 15 bases between the germline ends. The CDR3 has 14 residues. CDR3 DNA: TGTGCCAGCAGCTCCTATTTCGGGGGAGATGGCTACACCTTC. Protein: CASSSYFGGDGYTF.

The rearrangement joins TRBV28 to TRBJ2-1; no firm D call. CDR1 is MDHEN and CDR2 is SYDVKM in the germline V gene. The CDR3 spans 15 residues. V was pared by 6 bases and J by 7 bases, with 19 bases between. CDR3 amino acids: CASSSLSAVRNEQFF. The DNA for the CDR3 is TGTGCCAGCAGCTCCTTATCGGCAGTTCGGAATGAGCAGTTCTTC.

This clonotype was seen only a few times. V and J are TRBV5-1 and TRBJ2-7; TRBD2 agrees at 12 bases. This CDR3 has 17 amino acids. Looked up from germline, CDR1 is SGHRS and CDR2 is YFSETQ. J lost 4 bases, V lost 0 bases, and 8 bases had no gene match. CDR3: CASSLVLAGGLEYEQYF. The CDR3, as DNA: TGCGCCAGCAGCTTGGTTCTAGCGGGGGGGCTAGAGTACGAGCAGTACTTC. The variable domain in full, completed from reference TRBV5-1 and TRBJ2-7, reads KAGVTQTPRYLIKTRGQQVTLSCSPISGHRSVSWYQQTPGQGLQFLFEYFSETQRNKGNFPGRFSGRQFSNSRSEMNVSTLELGDSALYLCASSLVLAGGLEYEQYFGPGTRLTVT.

In its sample, this clonotype was seen a few times. The rearrangement links TRBV20-1 to TRBJ2-5; D is undetermined. CDR1 DFQATT and CDR2 SNEGSKA come from the germline V gene (reference sequence). There are 14 residues in the CDR3. Between the trimmed V and J ends, which lost 1 base and 4 bases, there was a span of 13 bases. The CDR3 sequence is CSARGSGPTETQYF. The CDR3 DNA sequence: TGCAGTGCTAGAGGTTCCGGGCCGACAGAGACCCAGTACTTC.